A single sample gave rise to the 10 T cell receptor beta chains below, sequenced in a study of T-cell memory formation after mild COVID-19. TCRdb reprocessed the 5' RACE reads with MiXCR, giving one entry per CDR3 protein. The repertoire includes 260,000 or so distinct CDR3 sequences, around 15% of them detected once, and more than 20% sits in the top ten. The sample was PBMCs or a T cell subset sorted from them (not recorded which). The origin of the receptors is a man aged 18 to 29 who had mild COVID-19 (a few samples of this study predate the infection). Cell type and time point are not known.

The genes are TRBV20-1 and TRBJ1-1; tentative D call: TRBD1 (5 bases). This CDR3 comprises 14 residues. Trimming pared 0 bases from V and 4 bases from J, leaving 12 bases between. Germline loops: CDR1 DFQATT, CDR2 SNEGSKA (reference sequence). Here the CDR3 reads CSARDPAGSTEAFF. The CDR3 nucleotides read TGCAGTGCTAGAGACCCGGCAGGGAGCACTGAAGCTTTCTTT.

This clonotype showed up just a few times. The chain couples TRBV5-1 to TRBJ2-3; 11 nucleotides line up with TRBD2. V lost 4 bases to trimming and J lost 0 bases; unmatched junction nucleotides: 10. From germline, CDR1 is SGHRS and CDR2 YFSETQ. This CDR3 has 18 amino acids. CDR3 DNA sequence: TGCGCCAGCAGCCTGGGACTAGCGGCGCGTACTAGCACAGATACGCAGTATTTT. Its protein is CASSLGLAARTSTDTQYF.

This clonotype has ten or more counts. The J gene is TRBJ2-3, the V gene TRBV7-6; a possible D gene is TRBD1 (6 bases). Per the germline V gene, CDR1 is SGHVS and CDR2 is FNYEAQ. V was cut by 3 bases and J by 2 bases, with 15 bases left in between. The CDR3 has 16 residues. This CDR3 is CASSFTGRGYTDTQYF. The CDR3 DNA reads TGTGCCAGCAGCTTTACGGGTAGGGGGTACACAGATACGCAGTATTTT.

V is TRBV18 and J is TRBJ1-6; no clear D. The CDR3 sequence is 15 residues long. Trimming took 6 bases from V and 0 from J, leaving 9 bases between them. The V gene's germline CDR1 is KGHSH and CDR2 LQKENI. The CDR3 DNA reads TGTGCCAGCTCTCAAGGGAGCTCCTATAATTCACCCCTCCACTTT. This gives the protein CASSQGSSYNSPLHF.

Only one count was recorded for this clonotype. The rearrangement uses TRBV28 and TRBJ2-3; D is undetermined. The germline gives CDR1 MDHEN, CDR2 SYDVKM. The CDR3 is made up of 15 amino acids. Trimming removed 2 bases at V and 1 base at J, with 10 bases between. CDR3 loop: CASSLEREGTDTQYF. The CDR3 DNA follows: TGTGCCAGCAGTTTAGAAAGGGAAGGCACAGATACGCAGTATTTT.

This clonotype was seen ten or more times. V gene TRBV6-5 combines with J gene TRBJ2-7; 8 nucleotides match TRBD2. Germline values: CDR1 MNHEY, CDR2 SVGAGI. Trimming took 6 bases from V and 2 from J; bases not matched to a gene: 6. This CDR3 has 14 residues. The CDR3 coding sequence is TGTGCCAGCAGGAACCTCGGGGGGGCCTACGAGCAGTACGTC. This gives the protein CASRNLGGAYEQYV.

The chain combines TRBV7-2 with TRBJ2-7, with 10 nucleotides matching TRBD2. The germline gives CDR1 SGHTA, CDR2 FQGNSA. J gave up 2 bases and V 3 bases, and 4 bases lay outside the gene matches. This CDR3 comprises 15 residues. The CDR3 nucleotides read TGTGCCAGCAGCTTTTTAGCGGGGGGCCCCTACGAGCAGTACGTC. It codes for CASSFLAGGPYEQYV.

This clonotype was seen a handful of times. The chain has TRBV4-3 and TRBJ2-7; weak D call: TRBD2 (6 bases). V was shortened by 8 bases and J by 6 bases, with 20 bases between the two germline ends. The V gene's germline CDR1 is LGHNA and CDR2 YSLEER. The CDR3 runs 14 residues. The CDR3 DNA sequence: TGCGCCAGCGGACCGGGGAATAGGCGGGGCGAGCAGTACTTC. This codes for CASGPGNRRGEQYF.

A single count supports this clonotype. The chain has TRBV30 and TRBJ2-1; D not resolved. V was cut by 5 bases and J by 0 bases, with 17 bases left in between. CDR1 and CDR2 from the germline V gene are GTSNPN and SVGIG (reference sequence). This CDR3 has 16 residues. The CDR3 DNA follows: TGTGCCTGGTCCCCAAGTTGGCGGAGCTCCTACAATGAGCAGTTCTTC. This sequence encodes CAWSPSWRSSYNEQFF.

The rearrangement joins TRBV11-2 to TRBJ2-7, with 7 bases aligning to TRBD2. Germline CDR1 reads SGHAT; CDR2 reads FQNNGV. The J segment lost 3 bases and the V segment lost 5 bases, leaving 10 bases of the junction unmatched. This CDR3 comprises 15 residues. The CDR3 coding sequence is TGTGCCAGCAGCAGCAGCGGGGCGAAGAGCTACGAGCAGTACTTC. Encoded protein: CASSSSGAKSYEQYF. Filled out from reference TRBV11-2 and TRBJ2-7, the complete variable domain reads EAGVAQSPRYKIIEKRQSVAFWCNPISGHATLYWYQQILGQGPKLLIQFQNNGVVDDSQLPKDRFSAERLKGVDSTLKIQPAKLEDSAVYLCASSSSGAKSYEQYFGPGTRLTVT.